This T cell receptor beta chain was retrieved from a study of T cell responses to AZD1222 COVID-19 vaccine. Study-wide results and caveats: The breadth and depth of Spike-specific TCRs increased once two AZD1222 doses had been given. Repertoires were obtained only post-peak T cell response. The study found vaccine-associated CD4 TCRs spanning spike, dominant at 160-218 and 743-854. At baseline, seropositivity was found in only a handful of AZD1222 recipients.

TCRdb's table, derived via immunoSEQ multiplex PCR, lists solely in-frame clones and lacks some. The sample includes roughly 180,000 clones, around 90% of them seen just once. The V end was cut by 3 bases, the J end by 5 bases, with 11 bases between. The CDR3 sequence is 13 residues long. The V gene's germline CDR1 is KGHSH and CDR2 LQKENI. This clone was observed a few times. The antigen remains undetermined. The sample was peripheral blood, taken on day 0 of AZD1222 vaccination. The sequence was collected from an adult in good health. The chain is built from TRBV18 and TRBJ2-7; a possible D gene is TRBD2 (5 bases). As DNA, the CDR3 is TGTGCCAGCTCACCGCGAAGAGGGCACGAGCAGTACTTC. Translation gives CASSPRRGHEQYF.